One and the same sample provided the 30 T cell receptor beta chains below, sequenced in a study of T cell clonality in common variable immunodeficiency. TCRdb's table, derived via immunoSEQ multiplex PCR, lists solely in-frame clones and lacks some. The repertoire consists of about 74,000 clones, none detected only once. Sequenced input: peripheral blood mononuclear cells. Source of these receptors: a person between 18 and 70 years old in good health.

This clone showed up many times. The read ends 3 residues before the CDR3 terminus; that terminus is restored from the germline J gene. The gene calls are TRBV20-1 and TRBJ1-1; weak D call: TRBD1 (6 bases). Germline V gene lookup returns CDR1 DFQATT and CDR2 SNEGSKA (reference sequence). Trimming shortened V by 3 bases and J by 4 bases, and 6 bases separated the two germline ends. The CDR3 covers 11 residues. CDR3 protein: CSARGATEAFF. CDR3 bases read: TGCAGTGCTAGGGGGGCCACTGAA.

In this sample, this clone turned up many times. The DNA ends 3 residues before the CDR3 does, and the rest of the CDR3 is filled in from the germline J gene. The chain has TRBV7-2 and TRBJ2-1, with D hard to call. From germline, CDR1 is SGHTA and CDR2 FQGNSA. The CDR3 runs to 13 residues. V was shortened by 1 base and J by 4 bases, with 5 bases between the two germline ends. The part of the CDR3 DNA that was read is TGTGCCAGCAGCTTAGGGCGGTACAATGAG. It is translated as CASSLGRYNE. In full, the CDR3 reads CASSLGRYNEQFF.

This clone occurred many times. Read coverage stops 3 residues before the CDR3 terminus; the germline J gene supplies the remainder. The chain combines TRBV6-2 or TRBV6-3 with TRBJ1-2, with D perhaps matching TRBD1 (5 bases). V was pared by 5 bases and J by 7 bases, with 17 bases between. The CDR3 is 14 amino acids. Germline V gene sequence: CDR1 MNHEY, CDR2 SVGEGT. The CDR3 spells CASSNTRQLAGYTF. CDR3 DNA, as far as it was read: TGTGCCAGCAGTAACACTCGACAGCTTGCTGGC.

This clone has ten or more counts. The read is 3 residues too short to cover the CDR3 end, so that end is filled in from the germline J gene. This chain joins TRBV19 and TRBJ2-3; the D call may be TRBD1 or TRBD2 (5 bases each). V shed 0 bases and J shed 1 base, with 14 bases lying between them. The CDR3 length is 17 residues. CDR1 is LNHDA, CDR2 SQIVND, per germline (reference sequence). The part of the CDR3 DNA that was read is TGTGCCAGTAGTATAGATCAGAGGGGAACCCGCACAGATACG. Its protein product is CASSIDQRGTRTDT. In full, the CDR3 reads CASSIDQRGTRTDTQYF. The entire variable domain, with the rest obtained from reference TRBV19 and TRBJ2-3, is as follows: DGGITQSPKYLFRKEGQNVTLSCEQNLNHDAMYWYRQDPGQGLRLIYYSQIVNDFQKGDIAEGYSVSREKKESFPLTVTSAQKNPTAFYLCASSIDQRGTRTDTQYFGPGTRLTVL.

This clone has ten or more counts. The CDR3 goes on 3 residues after the read ends, and that part is filled in from the germline J gene. This chain links TRBV4-1 with TRBJ2-1, with D uncertain. From germline, CDR1 is MGHRA and CDR2 YSYEKL. The length of the CDR3 is 16 residues. Trimming cost V 1 base and J 2 bases, with 12 bases left between them. The CDR3 here is CASSQVILIAYNEQFF. The covered CDR3 bases are TGCGCCAGCAGCCAAGTAATACTGATAGCCTACAATGAG.

In its sample, this clone was seen many times. The CDR3 end falls 3 residues outside the read, so it is completed with the germline J gene. This chain connects TRBV19 to TRBJ2-1; maybe TRBD2 (5 bases). V lost 7 bases, J lost 3 bases, and 13 bases lay in between. This CDR3 is 14 amino acids long. Germline values: CDR1 LNHDA, CDR2 SQIVND (reference sequence). CDR3 sequence: CASTGVLGYNEQFF. The CDR3 bases that were read are TGTGCCAGTACCGGGGTCCTTGGCTACAATGAG.

In this sample, this clone turned up many times. The CDR3 goes on 3 residues after the read ends, and that part is filled in from the germline J gene. The chain uses TRBV5-4 and TRBJ2-3; TRBD2 is a possible D gene (5 bases). V dropped 4 bases and J dropped 3 bases, with 9 bases sitting between them. Germline values: CDR1 SGHNT, CDR2 YYREEE (reference sequence). The CDR3 covers 13 residues. CDR3 region: CASSLLATDTQYF. The covered CDR3 bases are TGTGCCAGCAGCCTGCTAGCTACAGATACG.

This clone was found many times. The read finishes 3 residues shy of the CDR3 end, and the germline J gene is used to complete it. The genes are TRBV28 and TRBJ2-7, with 9 bases aligning to TRBD2. V was pared by 3 bases and J by 3 bases, with 9 bases of the junction left unmatched. Germline CDR1 MDHEN, CDR2 SYDVKM. CDR3 length: 16 amino acids. The CDR3 DNA, read in part, is TGTGCCAGCAGTTTGGTCGCGGGAGGGATAGGCTACGAG. It yields the protein CASSLVAGGIGYE. In full, the CDR3 is CASSLVAGGIGYEQYF. Full variable domain (rest looked up from reference TRBV28 and TRBJ2-7): DVKVTQSSRYLVKRTGEKVFLECVQDMDHENMFWYRQDPGLGLRLIYFSYDVKMKEKGDIPEGYSVSREKKERFSLILESASTNQTSMYLCASSLVAGGIGYEQYFGPGTRLTVT.

This clone was counted ten times or more. Read data end 3 residues before the CDR3 end; the end is taken from the germline J gene. The chain uses TRBV7-6 and TRBJ2-5; D possibly corresponds to TRBD1 (5 bases). Per the germline V gene, CDR1 is SGHVS and CDR2 is FNYEAQ. The CDR3 spans 14 residues. With 1 base removed from V and 5 bases from J, the gap between germline ends came to 11 bases. CDR3 region: CASSLEVGLETQYF. CDR3 DNA (partial): TGTGCCAGCAGCTTAGAGGTGGGGCTGGAGACC.

Points on this clone: The read ends 3 residues before the CDR3 terminus; that terminus is restored from the germline J gene. The rearrangement uses TRBV5-4 and TRBJ2-5; 8 bases map to TRBD1. Germline values: CDR1 SGHNT, CDR2 YYREEE (reference sequence). This CDR3 comprises 16 residues. V shed 4 bases and J 1 base; nucleotides not matched to a gene: 9. This CDR3 is CASSTGQVDSQETQYF. The DNA read from the CDR3 is TGTGCCAGCAGCACGGGACAGGTCGACTCCCAAGAGACC.

This clone showed up many times. The CDR3 end falls 3 residues outside the read, so it is completed with the germline J gene. This sequence joins TRBV19 and TRBJ2-6; D ambiguous. V lost 5 bases and J 3 bases, leaving 8 bases between the germline ends. Looked up from germline, CDR1 is LNHDA and CDR2 is SQIVND (reference sequence). The CDR3 runs to 14 residues. The CDR3 spells CASSHLGGANVLTF. The part of the CDR3 DNA that was read is TGTGCCAGTAGTCATCTAGGTGGGGCCAACGTC.

This clone was counted ten times or more. The read falls 3 residues short of the CDR3 end, and the missing part is taken from the germline J gene. The chain is built from TRBV20-1 and TRBJ2-1; 7 positions agree with TRBD1. Per the germline V gene, CDR1 is DFQATT and CDR2 is SNEGSKA (reference sequence). This CDR3 comprises 12 residues. CDR3 in amino acids: CSLRDRLNEQFF. The covered CDR3 bases are TGCAGCCTCCGGGACAGACTCAATGAG.

This clone has ten or more counts. The observed sequence ends 3 residues before the CDR3 terminus, with the missing tail filled in from the germline J gene. The chain couples TRBV6-2 or TRBV6-3 to TRBJ2-1; TRBD2 might be the D (7 bases). Between the trimmed V and J ends, which lost 10 bases and 6 bases, there was a span of 16 bases. Germline V CDR1 and CDR2: MNHEY, SVGEGT. This CDR3 contains 13 residues. The CDR3 reads CATKKGGSNEQFF. The DNA read from the CDR3 is TGTGCCACCAAAAAGGGGGGGAGCAATGAG.

This clone was detected many times. The sequenced fragment ends 3 residues before the CDR3 boundary, so the rest is inferred from the germline J gene. The chain carries TRBV20-1 and TRBJ2-1, with 9 bases matching TRBD2. CDR1 is DFQATT and CDR2 is SNEGSKA in the germline V gene (reference sequence). The CDR3 runs to 14 residues. The ends lost 4 bases at V and 2 bases at J; junction bases unmatched: 3. CDR3 DNA (partial): TGCAGTGCTACGCGGGAGGGCCCCTACAATGAG. Its translation is CSATREGPYNE. The whole CDR3 protein is CSATREGPYNEQFF.

This clone has at least ten counts. The DNA ends 3 residues before the CDR3 does, and the rest of the CDR3 is filled in from the germline J gene. The chain couples TRBV20-1 to TRBJ2-1, with 7 bases aligning to TRBD2. CDR3 size: 14 residues. Trimming cost V 6 bases and J 1 base; bases outside gene matches: 6. CDR1 is DFQATT, CDR2 SNEGSKA, per germline (reference sequence). CDR3 sequence: CSATPSGSYNEQFF. The CDR3 bases that were read are TGCAGTGCAACGCCTAGCGGATCCTACAATGAG.

This clone was counted at least ten times. The read ends 3 residues early relative to the CDR3; the germline J gene fills the gap. This CDR3 is also generated by other DNA sequences in the sample. V gene TRBV2 combines with J gene TRBJ2-5, with 11 bases fitting TRBD2. Germline V gene lookup returns CDR1 SNHLY and CDR2 FYNNEI. The CDR3 covers 15 residues. Germline trimming cut 8 bases from V and 1 base from J; bases unmatched to any gene: 6. The CDR3 loop reads CASLGTSGIQETQYF. The sequenced part of the CDR3 DNA is TGTGCCAGCCTTGGGACTAGCGGAATCCAAGAGACC.

At least ten counts were recorded for this clone. The read ends 3 residues before the CDR3 terminus; that terminus is restored from the germline J gene. The V call is TRBV18, the J call TRBJ1-2, with D possibly matching TRBD1 (5 bases). V shed 0 bases and J shed 4 bases, with 12 bases lying between them. The CDR3 is made up of 15 amino acids. Germline CDR1 is KGHSH and CDR2 is LQKENI. The CDR3 is CASSPPSGWSYGYTF. CDR3 DNA (partial): TGTGCCAGCTCACCACCGTCAGGGTGGTCCTATGGC.

This clone was found many times. Coverage ceases 3 residues before the CDR3 finishes, and the germline J gene fills in the end. The rearrangement links TRBV2 to TRBJ1-1; tentative D call: TRBD1 (5 bases). V lost 6 bases and J 4 bases, leaving 21 bases between the germline ends. Germline CDR1 SNHLY, CDR2 FYNNEI. This CDR3 has 16 residues. The CDR3 here is CASRRTAGGGGTEAFF. The CDR3 DNA, read in part, is TGTGCCAGCAGACGGACCGCCGGGGGAGGAGGCACTGAA.

Only a few counts were recorded for this clone. The CDR3 is cut off 3 residues early in the read; its end comes from the germline J gene. The chain links TRBV2 to TRBJ2-7; no reliable D call. Trimming took 8 bases from V and 3 from J, leaving 11 bases between them. The CDR3 is made up of 12 amino acids. From germline, CDR1 is SNHLY and CDR2 FYNNEI. CDR3 region: CASRERVYEQYF. The sequenced part of the CDR3 DNA is TGTGCCAGCCGCGAGAGAGTCTACGAG.

This clone was detected many times. CDR3 protein: CAISGGPGTYEQYF. The part of the CDR3 DNA that was read is TGTGCCATCAGTGGGGGGCCGGGCACCTACGAG. The J gene is TRBJ2-7, the V gene TRBV10-3, with D tentatively TRBD1 (6 bases). Sequencing ends 3 residues short of the CDR3 end; the germline J gene provides the rest. V was trimmed by 4 bases and J by 2 bases, leaving 12 bases between them. The CDR3 is 14 residues long. Germline assignment: CDR1 ENHRY and CDR2 SYGVKD.

In its sample, this clone was seen many times. The CDR3 goes on 3 residues after the read ends, and that part is filled in from the germline J gene. The rearrangement joins TRBV5-1 to TRBJ2-1; D remains unclear. The germline CDR1 and CDR2 sequences are SGHRS and YFSETQ. This CDR3 spans 14 amino acids. Trimming shortened V by 3 bases and J by 1 base, and 8 bases separated the two germline ends. The sequenced CDR3 bases are TGCGCCAGCAGCTCCGCTATTTCCTACAATGAG. Amino acid sequence: CASSSAISYNE. The full CDR3 protein is CASSSAISYNEQFF. The entire variable domain, with the rest obtained from reference TRBV5-1 and TRBJ2-1, is as follows: KAGVTQTPRYLIKTRGQQVTLSCSPISGHRSVSWYQQTPGQGLQFLFEYFSETQRNKGNFPGRFSGRQFSNSRSEMNVSTLELGDSALYLCASSSAISYNEQFFGPGTRLTVL.

In this sample, this clone turned up many times. The CDR3 extends 3 residues past the end of the read, so its final part is completed from the germline J gene. The J gene is TRBJ2-5, the V gene TRBV12-3 or TRBV12-4; 7 bases match TRBD2. Trimming at V came to 6 bases and at J to 5 bases, leaving 3 bases not matched to a gene. The CDR3 extends over 12 amino acids. Partial CDR3 DNA: TGTGCCAGCAGACTAGCGAGGGAGACC. It specifies CASRLARET. The whole CDR3 region reads CASRLARETQYF.

The sample holds many counts of this clone. The read finishes 3 residues shy of the CDR3 end, and the germline J gene is used to complete it. The chain employs TRBV19 and TRBJ2-5, with D uncertain. The length of the CDR3 is 15 residues. V lost 3 bases to trimming and J lost 4 bases, with 15 bases between them. Germline CDR1 LNHDA, CDR2 SQIVND (reference sequence). CDR3: CASSILEASGETQYF. The sequenced part of the CDR3 DNA is TGTGCCAGTAGTATTCTAGAGGCTTCTGGAGAGACC.

This clone came up many times. The CDR3 end falls 3 residues outside the read, so it is completed with the germline J gene. The chain recombines TRBV30 with TRBJ1-2; no clear D gene. Trimming cost V 1 base and J 1 base, with 7 bases left between them. The germline V gene has CDR1 GTSNPN and CDR2 SVGIG (reference sequence). The CDR3 loop spans 13 amino acids. CDR3 DNA, as far as it was read: TGTGCCTGGAGTGGTGAGGGTAACTATGGC. Translating it yields CAWSGEGNYG. The CDR3 reads in full as CAWSGEGNYGYTF.

This clone was seen ten or more times. Sequencing ends 3 residues short of the CDR3 end; the germline J gene provides the rest. V gene TRBV19 combines with J gene TRBJ2-7; 7 positions match TRBD1. Trimming took 3 bases from V and 1 from J; bases not matched to a gene: 6. The CDR3 has 15 amino acids. Germline V CDR1 and CDR2: LNHDA, SQIVND (reference sequence). CDR3 DNA, as far as it was read: TGTGCCAGTAGTATTGAGGCAGGGGGTTCCTACGAG. Encoded protein: CASSIEAGGSYE. The full-length CDR3 reads as CASSIEAGGSYEQYF.

The table lists this clone with many counts. The CDR3 end falls 3 residues outside the read, so it is completed with the germline J gene. The chain recombines TRBV30 with TRBJ2-5; D may be TRBD1 (6 bases). The CDR3 totals 13 residues. In germline, CDR1 is GTSNPN, CDR2 SVGIG (reference sequence). The V end was cut by 0 bases, the J end by 4 bases, with 9 bases between. The CDR3 sequence is CAWSVTRGETQYF. The part of the CDR3 DNA that was read is TGTGCCTGGAGTGTGACCAGGGGAGAGACC.

This clone has ten or more counts. The part of the CDR3 DNA that was read is TGCAGTGCTAGTGCGGGCAATGAG. This encodes CSASAGNE. The full CDR3 is CSASAGNEQFF. The rearrangement joins TRBV20-1 to TRBJ2-1, with a possible D match to TRBD2 (5 bases). Read coverage stops 3 residues before the CDR3 terminus; the germline J gene supplies the remainder. This CDR3 has 11 amino acids. V lost 3 bases to trimming and J lost 6 bases, with 6 bases between them. CDR1 DFQATT and CDR2 SNEGSKA come from the germline V gene (reference sequence).

The sample holds many counts of this clone. Possible read error: a much larger clone is one base away. The CDR3 goes on 3 residues after the read ends, and that part is filled in from the germline J gene. The genes are TRBV7-2 and TRBJ2-1; 7 bases align to TRBD2. Germline values: CDR1 SGHTA, CDR2 FQGNSA. V trimming: 1 base; J trimming: 6 bases; junction bases outside the gene matches: 3. The CDR3 runs 14 residues. The CDR3 reads CASSLDGGGNEQFF. The part of the CDR3 DNA that was read is TGTGCCAGCAGCTTAGATGGCGGGGGCAATGAG.

This clone was seen ten or more times. The observed sequence ends 3 residues before the CDR3 terminus, with the missing tail filled in from the germline J gene. The chain joins TRBV20-1 to TRBJ1-2; 10 positions agree with TRBD1. This CDR3 is built from 13 residues. The germline gives CDR1 DFQATT, CDR2 SNEGSKA (reference sequence). This chain's CDR3 is CSARVDRGRGYTF. CDR3 DNA, as far as it was read: TGCAGTGCTAGAGTAGACAGGGGGCGGGGG.

This clone has a count of ten or more. The read is 3 residues too short to cover the CDR3 end, so that end is filled in from the germline J gene. This chain uses TRBV4-1 with TRBJ2-7; the match to TRBD1 covers 9 bases. Trimming removed 11 bases from V and 2 bases from J; junction bases left unmatched: 16. The CDR3 has 16 residues. The germline CDR1 and CDR2 sequences are MGHRA and YSYEKL. CDR3 amino acids: CASSNPPGQGAYEQYF. CDR3 bases read: TGCGCCTCATCAAACCCGCCGGGACAGGGAGCCTACGAG.